The clone carrying this T cell receptor (beta chain) was seen ten or more times. The sample comes from a study of T-cell reconstitution after alpha-beta-depleted transplantation in children. Per germline, CDR1 SGHRS and CDR2 YFSETQ. The CDR3 is 17 amino acids. J gave up 0 bases and V 1 base, and 9 bases lay outside the gene matches. Unique molecular identifiers tagged the TCRbeta library. Each CDR3 protein gets one entry after TCRdb re-called the PCR reads with MiXCR. The sample has roughly 670,000 distinct CDR3 sequences, about an eighth seen once. This chain connects TRBV5-1 to TRBJ1-1, with TRBD1 identical over 7 bases. Sequences were derived from PBMCs, sampled before TCRalphabeta/CD19-depleted stem cell transplant. The TCR originated in a girl aged 2 to 10 with congenital amegakaryocytic thrombocytopenia, due to receive a stem cell transplant. The CDR3 sequence: CASSLRRQGRLNTEAFF. The CDR3 bases are TGCGCCAGCAGCTTGAGACGACAGGGAAGGTTGAACACTGAAGCTTTCTTT.